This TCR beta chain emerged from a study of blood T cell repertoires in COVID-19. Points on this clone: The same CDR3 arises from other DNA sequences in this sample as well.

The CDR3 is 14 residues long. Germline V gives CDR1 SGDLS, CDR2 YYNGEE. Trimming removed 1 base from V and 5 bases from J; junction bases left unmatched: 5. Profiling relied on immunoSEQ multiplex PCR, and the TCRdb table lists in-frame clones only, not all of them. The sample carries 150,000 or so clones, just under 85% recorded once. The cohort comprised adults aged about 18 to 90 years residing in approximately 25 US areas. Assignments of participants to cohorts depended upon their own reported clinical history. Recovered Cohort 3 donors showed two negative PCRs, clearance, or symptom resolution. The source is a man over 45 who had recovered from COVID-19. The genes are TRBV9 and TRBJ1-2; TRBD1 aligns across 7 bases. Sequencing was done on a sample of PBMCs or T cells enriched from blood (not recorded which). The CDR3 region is CASSVNDREYGYTF. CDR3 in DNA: TGTGCCAGCAGCGTAAACGACAGGGAATATGGCTACACCTTC.